Listed here are 10 T cell receptor beta chains from one sample, sequenced in a study of T cells after yellow fever vaccination. TCRdb reprocessed the 5' RACE reads with MiXCR, giving one entry per CDR3 protein. This sample has 400,000 to 650,000 distinct CDR3 sequences, with roughly a fifth found just once. Sequenced material: PBMCs, taken about 20 days after the first yellow fever vaccination. Receptor source: a man between 18 and 29 years old who received the YFV17D yellow fever vaccine.

The J gene is TRBJ2-1, the V gene TRBV5-1; 9 bases line up with TRBD2. The CDR3 sequence is 15 residues long. CDR1 SGHRS and CDR2 YFSETQ come from the germline V gene. J was trimmed by 6 bases and V by 4 bases; bases with no gene match: 8. The CDR3 DNA follows: TGCGCCAGCAGCGGGGCCGGGACTAGCCTCAATGAGCAGTTCTTC. Its translation is CASSGAGTSLNEQFF. The full variable domain, in which reference TRBV5-1 and TRBJ2-1 provide the parts outside the CDR3, is KAGVTQTPRYLIKTRGQQVTLSCSPISGHRSVSWYQQTPGQGLQFLFEYFSETQRNKGNFPGRFSGRQFSNSRSEMNVSTLELGDSALYLCASSGAGTSLNEQFFGPGTRLTVL.

This clonotype has just a few counts. The chain has TRBV5-5 and TRBJ2-1; a weak D match, TRBD2 (5 bases). V dropped 2 bases and J dropped 0 bases, with 18 bases sitting between them. This CDR3 has 18 amino acids. The germline gives CDR1 SGHKS, CDR2 YYEKEE (reference sequence). The CDR3 spells CASSFRRTFLSSYNEQFF. The CDR3 DNA is TGTGCCAGCAGCTTCCGGAGGACTTTTCTAAGCTCCTACAATGAGCAGTTCTTC.

This clonotype occurred a few times. This chain joins TRBV4-1 and TRBJ2-3, with D perhaps matching TRBD2 (5 bases). Germline values: CDR1 MGHRA, CDR2 YSYEKL. This CDR3 is 16 amino acids long. V was pared by 3 bases and J by 1 base, with 14 bases between. The DNA of the CDR3 is TGCGCCAGCAGCCAGGATACTAGATGGGGCACAGATACGCAGTATTTT. Its protein product is CASSQDTRWGTDTQYF.

This chain uses TRBV30 with TRBJ1-1; D remains unclear. V lost 0 bases, J lost 0 bases, and 8 bases lay in between. The CDR3 has 14 amino acids. Germline CDR1 is GTSNPN and CDR2 is SVGIG (reference sequence). The CDR3 bases are TGTGCCTGGAGTGTACTGGCAGTGAACACTGAAGCTTTCTTT. It specifies CAWSVLAVNTEAFF.

CDR3 protein: CASSYVSGLIQYF. The CDR3 bases are TGTGCCAGCAGTTACGTGTCCGGGCTCATTCAGTACTTC. The chain employs TRBV6-2 or TRBV6-3 and TRBJ2-4; D uncertain. The ends were cut back, 2 bases at V and 9 bases at J, with 11 bases in the middle. In germline, CDR1 is MNHEY, CDR2 SVGEGT. The CDR3 spans 13 residues.

This chain connects TRBV20-1 to TRBJ2-7, with 8 nucleotides matching TRBD1. Germline V gene lookup returns CDR1 DFQATT and CDR2 SNEGSKA (reference sequence). CDR3 length equals 13 residues. V lost 5 bases, J lost 6 bases, and 9 bases stayed unmatched. CDR3 sequence: CSAVLGTGPEQYF. The CDR3 DNA reads TGCAGTGCTGTGCTAGGGACAGGACCCGAGCAGTACTTC.

This clonotype was found once. The CDR3 nucleotides are TGTGCCAGCAGCCAGGTGTCAGGGCTACAAGAGACCCAGTACTTC. Its protein product is CASSQVSGLQETQYF. The chain couples TRBV3-1 to TRBJ2-5, with D possibly TRBD1 on 5 matching bases. The germline gives CDR1 LGHDT, CDR2 YNNKEL (reference sequence). This CDR3 is 15 amino acids long. Trimming cost V 3 bases and J 2 bases, with 13 bases left between them.

The chain recombines TRBV29-1 with TRBJ2-3, with unresolved D. CDR1 and CDR2 (germline): SQVTM, ANQGSEA. With 7 bases removed from V and 1 base from J, the gap between germline ends came to 15 bases. The CDR3 is made up of 14 amino acids. The chain's CDR3 is CSAILDSRTDTQYF. DNA of the CDR3: TGCAGCGCAATCCTCGACTCCCGCACAGATACGCAGTATTTT.

This clonotype turned up a few times. The J gene is TRBJ2-5, the V gene TRBV7-2, with 10 bases lining up with TRBD2. This CDR3 spans 13 amino acids. Germline V CDR1 and CDR2: SGHTA, FQGNSA. V was clipped by 6 bases and J by 9 bases; unmatched bases: 7. The CDR3 DNA is TGTGCCAGCAGAGCGGGGGGGTTACAGGCCCAGTACTTC. Its translation: CASRAGGLQAQYF. The variable domain in full, with the rest retrieved from reference TRBV7-2 and TRBJ2-5, is GAGVSQSPSNKVTEKGKDVELRCDPISGHTALYWYRQSLGQGLEFLIYFQGNSAPDKSGLPSDRFSAERTGGSVSTLTIQRTQQEDSAVYLCASRAGGLQAQYFGPGTRLLVL.

The rearrangement links TRBV2 to TRBJ2-5; D is ambiguous. The CDR3 is 13 residues long. Germline V CDR1 and CDR2: SNHLY, FYNNEI. Trimming cost V 7 bases and J 4 bases, with 13 bases left between them. This chain's CDR3 is CASNRGIGETQYF. The CDR3 DNA follows: TGTGCCAGCAATCGCGGAATAGGAGAGACCCAGTACTTC.